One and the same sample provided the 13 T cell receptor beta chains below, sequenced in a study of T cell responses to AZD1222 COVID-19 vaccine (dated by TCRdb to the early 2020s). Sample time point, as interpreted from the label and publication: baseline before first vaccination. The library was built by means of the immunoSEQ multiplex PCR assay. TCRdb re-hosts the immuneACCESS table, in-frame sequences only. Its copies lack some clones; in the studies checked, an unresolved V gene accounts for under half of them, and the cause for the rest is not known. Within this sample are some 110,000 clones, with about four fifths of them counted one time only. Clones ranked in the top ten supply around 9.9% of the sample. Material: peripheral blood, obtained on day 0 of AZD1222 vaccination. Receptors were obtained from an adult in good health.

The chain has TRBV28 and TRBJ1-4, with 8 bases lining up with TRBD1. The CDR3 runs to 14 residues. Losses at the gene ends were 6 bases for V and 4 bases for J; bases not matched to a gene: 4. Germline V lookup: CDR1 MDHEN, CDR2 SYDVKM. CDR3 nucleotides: TGTGCCAGCAGCCTAGGACAGGGTAATGAAAAACTGTTTTTT. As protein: CASSLGQGNEKLFF.

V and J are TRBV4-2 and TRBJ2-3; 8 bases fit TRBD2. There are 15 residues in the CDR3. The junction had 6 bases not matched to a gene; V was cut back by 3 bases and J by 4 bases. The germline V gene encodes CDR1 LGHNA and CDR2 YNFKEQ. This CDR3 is CASSQGGRWSDTQYF. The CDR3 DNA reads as TGTGCCAGCAGCCAGGGCGGGAGGTGGTCAGATACGCAGTATTTT.

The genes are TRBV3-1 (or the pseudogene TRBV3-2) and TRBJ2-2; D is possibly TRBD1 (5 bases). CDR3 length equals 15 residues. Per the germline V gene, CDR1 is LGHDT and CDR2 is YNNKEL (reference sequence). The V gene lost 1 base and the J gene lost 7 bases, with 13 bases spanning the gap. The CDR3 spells CASSQGSRVVGELFF. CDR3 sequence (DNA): TGTGCCAGCAGCCAAGGATCCAGGGTGGTCGGGGAGCTGTTTTTT.

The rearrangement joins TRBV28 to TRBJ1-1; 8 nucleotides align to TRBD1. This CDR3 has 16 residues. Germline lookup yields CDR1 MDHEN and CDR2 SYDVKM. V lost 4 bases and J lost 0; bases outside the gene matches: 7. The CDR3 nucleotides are TGTGCCAGCAGTTACAGACAGGGGAGAATGAACACTGAAGCTTTCTTT. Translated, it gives CASSYRQGRMNTEAFF.

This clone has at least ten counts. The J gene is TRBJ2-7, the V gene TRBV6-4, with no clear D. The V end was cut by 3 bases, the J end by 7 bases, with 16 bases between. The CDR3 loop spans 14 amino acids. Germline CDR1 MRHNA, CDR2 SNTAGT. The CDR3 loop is CASSETGRFEEQYF. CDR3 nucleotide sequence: TGTGCCAGCAGTGAGACGGGCCGGTTTGAAGAGCAGTACTTC.

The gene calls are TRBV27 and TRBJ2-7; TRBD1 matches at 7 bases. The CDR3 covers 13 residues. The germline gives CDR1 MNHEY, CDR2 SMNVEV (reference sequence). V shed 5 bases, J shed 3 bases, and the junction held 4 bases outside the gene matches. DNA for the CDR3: TGTGCCAGCAGTCAGACAGGGAACTACGAGCAGTACTTC. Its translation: CASSQTGNYEQYF.

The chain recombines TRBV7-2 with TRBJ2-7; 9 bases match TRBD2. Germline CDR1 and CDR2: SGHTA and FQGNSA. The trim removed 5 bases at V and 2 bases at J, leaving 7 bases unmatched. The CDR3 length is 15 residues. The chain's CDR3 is CASSPPAGGAYEQYF. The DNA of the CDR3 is TGTGCCAGCAGCCCGCCCGCGGGAGGGGCCTACGAGCAGTACTTC.

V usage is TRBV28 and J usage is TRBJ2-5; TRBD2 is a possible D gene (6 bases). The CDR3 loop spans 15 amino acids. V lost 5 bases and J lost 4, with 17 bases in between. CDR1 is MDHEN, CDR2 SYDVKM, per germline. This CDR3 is CASSLGSRGRETQYF. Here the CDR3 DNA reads TGTGCCAGCAGTCTAGGCTCGCGGGGCAGAGAGACCCAGTACTTC.

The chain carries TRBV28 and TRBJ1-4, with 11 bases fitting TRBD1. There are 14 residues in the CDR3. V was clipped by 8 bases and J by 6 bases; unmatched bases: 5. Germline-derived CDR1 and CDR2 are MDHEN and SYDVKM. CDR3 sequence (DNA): TGTGCCAGCGGGGACAGGGGGATGGATGAAAAACTGTTTTTT. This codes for CASGDRGMDEKLFF. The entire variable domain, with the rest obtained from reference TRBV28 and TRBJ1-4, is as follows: DVKVTQSSRYLVKRTGEKVFLECVQDMDHENMFWYRQDPGLGLRLIYFSYDVKMKEKGDIPEGYSVSREKKERFSLILESASTNQTSMYLCASGDRGMDEKLFFGSGTQLSVL.

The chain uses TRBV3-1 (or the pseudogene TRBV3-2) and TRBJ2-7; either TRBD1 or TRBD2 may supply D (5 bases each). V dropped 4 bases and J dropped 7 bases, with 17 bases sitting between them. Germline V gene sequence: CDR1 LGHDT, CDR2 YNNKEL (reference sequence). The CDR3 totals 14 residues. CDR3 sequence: CASSLEYKGREQYF. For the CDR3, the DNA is TGTGCCAGCAGCCTAGAATATAAGGGGAGAGAGCAGTACTTC.

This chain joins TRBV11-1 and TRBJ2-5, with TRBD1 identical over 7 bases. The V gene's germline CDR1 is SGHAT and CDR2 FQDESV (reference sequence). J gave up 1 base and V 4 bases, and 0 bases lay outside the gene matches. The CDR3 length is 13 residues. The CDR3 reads CASSWDSQETQYF. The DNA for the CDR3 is TGTGCCAGCAGCTGGGACAGCCAAGAGACCCAGTACTTC. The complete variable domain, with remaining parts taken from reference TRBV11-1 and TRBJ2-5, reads EAEVAQSPRYKITEKSQAVAFWCDPISGHATLYWYRQILGQGPELLVQFQDESVVDDSQLPKDRFSAERLKGVDSTLKIQPAELGDSAMYLCASSWDSQETQYFGPGTRLLVL.

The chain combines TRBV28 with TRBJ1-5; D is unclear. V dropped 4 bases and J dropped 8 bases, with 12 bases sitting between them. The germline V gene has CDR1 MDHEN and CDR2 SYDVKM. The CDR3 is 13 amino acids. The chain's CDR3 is CASSSPRREPQHF. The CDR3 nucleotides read TGTGCCAGCAGTTCCCCGCGAAGGGAGCCCCAGCATTTT. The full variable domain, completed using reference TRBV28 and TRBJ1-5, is DVKVTQSSRYLVKRTGEKVFLECVQDMDHENMFWYRQDPGLGLRLIYFSYDVKMKEKGDIPEGYSVSREKKERFSLILESASTNQTSMYLCASSSPRREPQHFGDGTRLSIL.

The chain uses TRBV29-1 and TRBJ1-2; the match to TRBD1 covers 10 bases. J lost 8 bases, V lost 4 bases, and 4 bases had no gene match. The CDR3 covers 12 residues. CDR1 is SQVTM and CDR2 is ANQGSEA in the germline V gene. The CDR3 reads CSVGGTGEGYTF. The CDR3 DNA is TGCAGCGTTGGAGGGACAGGGGAGGGCTACACCTTC.